This section outlines one T cell receptor beta chain sequence together with its context. Its antigen target is currently unknown. No much larger clonotype is one base removed from it; base qualities were not supplied. Participants in the prospective study were enrolled through a virtual design, were aged about 18 to 90 years, and lived in about two dozen United States geographic areas. In the prospective study, cohorts were assigned on the basis of participant-reported clinical history obtained from a screening survey and a study questionnaire. For ImmuneRACE Cohort 3, a participant was defined as recovered based on two consecutive negative NP/OP PCR tests, clearance by a healthcare professional, or resolution of symptoms. Mobile phlebotomists in the prospective study collected whole blood, serum and a nasopharyngeal or oropharyngeal swab from every participant. Prospective study participants could optionally give additional blood draws and questionnaires over a roughly 2-month period. Before DNA extraction, prospective study blood samples were shipped either frozen or at room temperature.

The V and J ends are trimmed by 5 bases and 4 bases, leaving 20 bases between them. The CDR1 and CDR2 encoded by the germline V gene are KGHSH and LQKENI. The CDR3 spans 16 residues, from the cysteine through the phenylalanine. Only CDR3 DNA remains: 48 bases, in frame from the first base. The immunoSEQ Assay, a bias-controlled multiplex PCR, was used to amplify TCRbeta CDR3 regions from genomic DNA. In the source study's methods: Within the assay, amplification of reference gene primers was used to estimate how many nucleated cells each sample contained. To quantify the absolute abundance of each unique TCRbeta CDR3 rearrangement, sequence reads were collapsed and filtered. For each sample, productive Simpson clonality was calculated as the square root of Simpson's diversity index over productive rearrangements. Here the immuneACCESS table is served through TCRdb, limited to in-frame sequences with V and J called. Missing clones are a known gap in these copies; in checked studies unresolved V genes cover under half, and the rest lacks a known reason. V, J and clone size are taken as reported in that table, and D and trimming were inferred from the DNA itself. For this sample there are about 230,000 clones; approximately 80% appear just once. The ten largest account for about 2% of the sample.

The data stem from a study of blood T cell repertoires in COVID-19 (dated by TCRdb to 2020 to 2021). Context from the whole study: The collaborator samples originated in the United States, Italy and Spain and spanned the acute and convalescent phases of COVID-19. Nearly every sample came with metadata listing a de-identified subject ID, COVID-19 status, age in years and sex. A freely available public database, intended as a resource for researchers studying the immune response to SARS-CoV-2, is where the repertoires were released. Subjects who had been exposed to COVID-19, were actively infected with it, or had recovered from it provided the deeply sampled blood TCRbeta repertoires that made up the dataset. Where available, HLA class I and class II types were taken from metadata supplied by the sample provider and were not determined by assay-based typing. The samples were drawn from two sources: the first 160 participants of the ongoing ImmuneRACE study, and 1,200 or so subjects contributed by 6 global collaborators. The material from the prospective study consisted of cDNA or gDNA derived from T cells, B-cell-depleted T cells, or PBMCs.

The investigation overall reported the following: Clinical and demographic metadata were provided uncurated, with the amount varying by source and participant.

The clonotype was recovered from a man between 60 and 70 years old who had recovered from COVID-19. The specimen sequenced was PBMCs or T cells enriched from blood (not recorded which). The V gene is TRBV18 and the J gene is TRBJ1-1, and TRBD1 may be the D gene, going by 5 matching bases. The bases read TGTGCCAGCTCATTGAGTCAGCGGGGGATGGCCACTGAAGCTTTCTTT. Its translation reads: CASSLSQRGMATEAFF. Extended through the reference TRBV18 and TRBJ1-1 proteins, this CDR3 yields the full variable domain: NAGVMQNPRHLVRRRGQEARLRCSPMKGHSHVYWYRQLPEEGLKFMVYLQKENIIDESGMPKERFSAEFPKEGPSILRIQQVVRGDSAAYFCASSLSQRGMATEAFFGQGTRLTVV.